The 10 T cell receptor beta chains reported below all come from one sample, sequenced in a study of blood T cell repertoires in COVID-19. Measured with immunoSEQ multiplex PCR; TCRdb has only the in-frame clones, and not every one. Altogether under 450,000 clones are present, around 89% being singletons, with the ten largest covering about 1.6%. The sample was peripheral blood. The receptor set was obtained from a woman aged 40 to 50 with COVID-19, enrolled during active disease.

The chain couples TRBV7-2 to TRBJ1-5, with a weak D call TRBD1 (6 bases). Germline CDR1 and CDR2: SGHTA and FQGNSA. V lost 1 base to trimming and J lost 8 bases, with 9 bases between them. This CDR3 comprises 13 residues. Written as DNA, the CDR3 is TGTGCCAGCAGCTTAGGGGCAGGGGAGCCCCAGCATTTT. Residues: CASSLGAGEPQHF.

The CDR3 coding sequence is TGTGCCAGCACCATTAGCGGGGGGTCCAGAGGAGGCGAGCAGTACTTC. Translation gives CASTISGGSRGGEQYF. V and J are TRBV28 and TRBJ2-7; 10 bases map to TRBD2. V shed 7 bases, J shed 6 bases, and the junction held 15 bases outside the gene matches. Germline V gives CDR1 MDHEN, CDR2 SYDVKM. The CDR3 has 16 amino acids.

This rearrangement joins TRBV5-4 to TRBJ1-2; 8 nucleotides align to TRBD1. The CDR3 spans 13 residues. Losses at the gene ends were 4 bases for V and 10 bases for J; bases not matched to a gene: 9. Per the germline V gene, CDR1 is SGHNT and CDR2 is YYREEE (reference sequence). The CDR3 DNA sequence: TGTGCCAGCAGCCGGACAGGGAAAGATGTCTACACCTTC. It yields the protein CASSRTGKDVYTF. Full variable domain (missing parts from reference TRBV5-4 and TRBJ1-2): ETGVTQSPTHLIKTRGQQVTLRCSSQSGHNTVSWYQQALGQGPQFIFQYYREEENGRGNFPPRFSGLQFPNYSSELNVNALELDDSALYLCASSRTGKDVYTFGSGTRLTVV.

The J gene is TRBJ2-1, the V gene TRBV9; 11 bases agree with TRBD2. From germline, CDR1 is SGDLS and CDR2 YYNGEE. Trimming removed 3 bases from V and 4 bases from J; junction bases left unmatched: 9. The CDR3 extends over 17 amino acids. The CDR3 coding sequence is TGTGCCAGCAGCGAGGGGATAGCGGGAGGGCTTTACAATGAGCAGTTCTTC. Translation gives CASSEGIAGGLYNEQFF.

V usage is TRBV7-8 and J usage is TRBJ2-2, with 8 nucleotides matching TRBD1. The CDR3 is 14 amino acids. V gave up 3 bases and J gave up 4 bases; unmatched junction bases: 1. CDR1 is SGHVS and CDR2 is FQNEAQ in the germline V gene. As DNA, the CDR3 is TGTGCCAGCAGCTTTGGACAGGGCACCGGGGAGCTGTTTTTT. Encoded protein: CASSFGQGTGELFF.

This chain connects TRBV5-1 to TRBJ1-5, with 10 bases that match TRBD1. CDR1 is SGHRS, CDR2 YFSETQ, per germline. V was clipped by 4 bases and J by 5 bases; unmatched bases: 3. The CDR3 contains 14 residues. The CDR3 loop reads CASSRGTGDQPQHF. CDR3 sequence (DNA): TGCGCCAGCAGCCGAGGGACAGGGGATCAGCCCCAGCATTTT.

This chain joins TRBV27 and TRBJ2-7; 8 nucleotides agree with TRBD2. The CDR3 consists of 16 residues. Germline V gene data show CDR1 as MNHEY and CDR2 as SMNVEV (reference sequence). V trimming: 3 bases; J trimming: 7 bases; junction bases outside the gene matches: 14. CDR3 nucleotides: TGTGCCAGCAGTTTTTCAGCGGGAGAAGCCCCGGTAGAGCAGTACTTC. It specifies CASSFSAGEAPVEQYF.

This chain links TRBV7-9 with TRBJ2-5; D is perhaps TRBD1 (6 bases). Germline CDR1 is SEHNR and CDR2 is FQNEAQ (reference sequence). V shed 6 bases and J shed 3 bases, with 11 bases lying between them. The CDR3 has 13 amino acids. In DNA, the CDR3 is TGTGCCAGCAGGGGGACAAACGAAGAGACCCAGTACTTC. Its translation is CASRGTNEETQYF.

This chain joins TRBV28 and TRBJ2-7; D might be TRBD1 (5 bases). CDR3 size: 14 residues. Trimming left V 2 bases short and J 6 bases short, with 14 bases between. Germline CDR1 reads MDHEN; CDR2 reads SYDVKM. CDR3 residues: CASSLTRQGPEQYF. The DNA of the CDR3 is TGTGCCAGCAGTTTAACGCGGCAGGGCCCCGAGCAGTACTTC. The whole variable domain, filled in from reference TRBV28 and TRBJ2-7, reads DVKVTQSSRYLVKRTGEKVFLECVQDMDHENMFWYRQDPGLGLRLIYFSYDVKMKEKGDIPEGYSVSREKKERFSLILESASTNQTSMYLCASSLTRQGPEQYFGPGTRLTVT.

This chain uses TRBV28 with TRBJ1-1; tentatively, D is TRBD1 (5 bases). Looked up from germline, CDR1 is MDHEN and CDR2 is SYDVKM. V was trimmed by 3 bases and J by 3 bases, leaving 11 bases between them. This CDR3 region has 14 residues. CDR3 residues: CASSFGGYYTEAFF. The DNA of the CDR3 is TGTGCCAGCAGTTTCGGGGGATATTACACTGAAGCTTTCTTT.